These 9 T cell receptor beta chains originate from one sample sequenced in a study of regulatory T cells in long-lasting Graves disease. TCR beta libraries were built with iRepertoire HTBI primers and Arm-PCR of CDR3 regions. From the multiplex PCR reads, TCRdb called clonotypes with MiXCR, one entry per CDR3 protein. The table records 500,000 or so distinct CDR3 sequences, around 15% of them present only once. The time point: newly diagnosed GD, antithyroid drugs for less than 3 months. The TCR library was prepared using RNA isolated from PBMCs. The same specimen was also included in a second study, on T cells in Graves' hyperthyroidism and ophthalmopathy.

Specimen: peripheral blood mononuclear cells (PBMCs), collected at new diagnosis, from a patient treated with antithyroid drugs. These receptors were taken from a woman aged 35-65 years with Graves disease.

This clonotype came up many times. This CDR3 reads CAIRTGELNTEAFF. The CDR3 region has the DNA TGTGCCATCAGGACAGGGGAATTGAACACTGAAGCTTTCTTT. J is TRBJ1-1 and V is TRBV10-3; the match to TRBD1 covers 8 bases. Germline V gives CDR1 ENHRY, CDR2 SYGVKD. The CDR3 length is 14 residues. V shed 6 bases and J 0 bases; nucleotides not matched to a gene: 3.

This clonotype has a count of ten or more. The chain's CDR3 is CASSQVPDTQYF. DNA for the CDR3: TGTGCCAGCAGCCAAGTTCCAGATACGCAGTATTTT. This sequence joins TRBV3-1 and TRBJ2-3, with D uncertain. V was cut by 1 base and J by 4 bases, with 3 bases left in between. The CDR3 consists of 12 residues. Germline loops: CDR1 LGHDT, CDR2 YNNKEL (reference sequence).

This clonotype was observed many times. V gene TRBV15 combines with J gene TRBJ2-7; the D gene is possibly TRBD2 (5 bases). V was shortened by 1 base and J by 2 bases, with 6 bases between the two germline ends. CDR3 length: 13 residues. Germline lookup yields CDR1 LNHNV and CDR2 YYDKDF (reference sequence). Here the CDR3 reads CATSRARAYEQYF. The DNA for the CDR3 is TGTGCCACCAGCAGAGCGAGGGCCTACGAGCAGTACTTC.

This chain connects TRBV18 to TRBJ1-1; tentatively, D is TRBD1 (5 bases). Germline V gene sequence: CDR1 KGHSH, CDR2 LQKENI. Trimming took off 4 bases at V and 1 base at J, with 10 bases between the two ends. CDR3 length: 14 residues. This chain's CDR3 is CASSRQPPNTEAFF. CDR3 DNA sequence: TGTGCCAGCTCACGACAGCCACCGAACACTGAAGCTTTCTTT.

This clonotype showed up many times. The J gene is TRBJ2-3, the V gene TRBV12-3 or TRBV12-4; D gene uncertain. V was cut by 4 bases and J by 5 bases, with 13 bases left in between. CDR3 size: 14 residues. This CDR3 reads CASSSPRARDTQYF. The CDR3 coding sequence is TGTGCCAGCAGTTCCCCAAGGGCCCGAGATACGCAGTATTTT.

This clonotype was counted ten times or more. The chain recombines TRBV7-3 with TRBJ2-3; D gene unclear. Looked up from germline, CDR1 is SGHTA and CDR2 is FQGTGA. CDR3 size: 12 residues. The V end was cut by 1 base, the J end by 6 bases, with 5 bases between. CDR3 in amino acids: CASSLNADTQYF. The CDR3, as DNA: TGTGCCAGCAGCTTAAATGCGGATACGCAGTATTTT.

This clonotype occurred many times. This chain joins TRBV28 and TRBJ2-3; D is ambiguous. CDR1 and CDR2 (germline): MDHEN, SYDVKM. This CDR3 comprises 15 residues. The V and J ends lost 3 bases and 1 base respectively, with 11 bases between them. The CDR3 is CASSFTLDRTDTQYF. The CDR3 bases are TGTGCCAGCAGTTTCACCCTAGACCGCACAGATACGCAGTATTTT.

In its sample, this clonotype was seen many times. The rearrangement joins TRBV10-1 to TRBJ2-2; tentatively, D is TRBD1 (5 bases). Trimming removed 7 bases from V and 0 bases from J, with 6 bases in between. The germline V gene encodes CDR1 WNHNN and CDR2 SYGVQD (reference sequence). This CDR3 has 13 residues. The CDR3 reads CASKGANTGELFF. CDR3 DNA sequence: TGCGCCAGCAAAGGGGCGAACACCGGGGAGCTGTTTTTT.

This chain connects TRBV6-2 or TRBV6-3 to TRBJ1-2; D may be TRBD1 (5 bases). Germline CDR1 is MNHEY and CDR2 is SVGEGT. V lost 5 bases and J 8 bases, leaving 21 bases between the germline ends. The CDR3 covers 15 residues. The CDR3 nucleotides read TGTGCCAGCAGTCCTCAAGGGGAGGCATTTCGAGGCTACACCTTC. Its protein is CASSPQGEAFRGYTF.